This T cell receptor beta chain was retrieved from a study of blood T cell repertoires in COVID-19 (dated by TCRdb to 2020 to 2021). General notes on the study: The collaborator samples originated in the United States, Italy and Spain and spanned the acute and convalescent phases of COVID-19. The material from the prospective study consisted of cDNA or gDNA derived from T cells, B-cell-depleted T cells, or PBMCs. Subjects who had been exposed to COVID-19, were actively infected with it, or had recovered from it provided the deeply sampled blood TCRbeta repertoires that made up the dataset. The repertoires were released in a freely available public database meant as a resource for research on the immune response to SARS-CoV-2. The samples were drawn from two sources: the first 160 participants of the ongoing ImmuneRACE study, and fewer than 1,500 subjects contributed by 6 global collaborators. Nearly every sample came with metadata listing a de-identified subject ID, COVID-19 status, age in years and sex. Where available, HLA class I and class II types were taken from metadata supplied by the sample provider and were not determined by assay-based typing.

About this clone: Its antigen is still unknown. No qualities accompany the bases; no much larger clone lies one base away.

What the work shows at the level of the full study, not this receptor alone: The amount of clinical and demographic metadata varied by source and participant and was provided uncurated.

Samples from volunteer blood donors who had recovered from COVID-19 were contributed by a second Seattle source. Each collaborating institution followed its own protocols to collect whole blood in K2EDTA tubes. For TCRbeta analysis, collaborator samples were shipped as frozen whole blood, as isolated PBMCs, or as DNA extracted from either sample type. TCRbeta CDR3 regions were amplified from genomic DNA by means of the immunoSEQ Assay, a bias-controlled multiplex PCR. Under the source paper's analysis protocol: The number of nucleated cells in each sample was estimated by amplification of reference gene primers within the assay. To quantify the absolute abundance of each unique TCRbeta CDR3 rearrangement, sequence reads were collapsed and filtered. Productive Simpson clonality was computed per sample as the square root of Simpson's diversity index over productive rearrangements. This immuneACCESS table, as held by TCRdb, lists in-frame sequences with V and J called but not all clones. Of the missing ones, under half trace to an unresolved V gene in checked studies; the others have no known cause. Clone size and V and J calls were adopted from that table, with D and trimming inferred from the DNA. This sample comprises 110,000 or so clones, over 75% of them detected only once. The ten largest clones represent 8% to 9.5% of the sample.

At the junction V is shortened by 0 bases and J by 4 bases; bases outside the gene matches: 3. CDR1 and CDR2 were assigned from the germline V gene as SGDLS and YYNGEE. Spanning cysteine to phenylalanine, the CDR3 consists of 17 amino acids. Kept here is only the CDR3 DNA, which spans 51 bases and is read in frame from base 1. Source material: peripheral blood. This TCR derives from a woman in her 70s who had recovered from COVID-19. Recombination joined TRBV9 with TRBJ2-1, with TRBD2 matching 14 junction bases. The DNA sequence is TGTGCCAGCAGCGTAGGGACTAGCGGGGGGTTTTACAATGAGCAGTTCTTC. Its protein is CASSVGTSGGFYNEQFF.